This T cell receptor beta chain was retrieved from a study of shared clonotypes between healthy human individuals. On the study more broadly: The composition of the donors was a couple of women and a few men aged 18 to 49.

The assay was immunoSEQ multiplex PCR, and TCRdb's table has in-frame clones only and misses some. The sample includes hundreds of thousands of clones, roughly 92% of them seen just once. As concerns this clone: Its target is unknown.

In the naive CD8 group, cells lacked CD45RO and were positively selected for CCR7, so terminally differentiated effector memory CD45RA+ cells were left out. The donors were all Caucasian adults (living in Nashville, Tennessee). Study-level findings and limits: Sharing across four donors was seen in 4% to 5% of naive CD4 clonotypes. Only blood was sampled; tissue repertoires likely differ.

The sequence was obtained from a man younger than 45 in good health. The source material was naive CD8+ T cells sorted from blood.

The CDR3 spells CASSHDLKPASTDTQYF. For the CDR3, the DNA is TGTGCCAGCTCCCACGACCTCAAGCCGGCTAGCACAGATACGCAGTATTTT. The V and J genes are TRBV18 and TRBJ2-3; D not certain. Deletions cut 6 bases from V and 0 bases from J, with 19 bases between. Germline CDR1 reads KGHSH; CDR2 reads LQKENI. The CDR3 contains 17 residues.